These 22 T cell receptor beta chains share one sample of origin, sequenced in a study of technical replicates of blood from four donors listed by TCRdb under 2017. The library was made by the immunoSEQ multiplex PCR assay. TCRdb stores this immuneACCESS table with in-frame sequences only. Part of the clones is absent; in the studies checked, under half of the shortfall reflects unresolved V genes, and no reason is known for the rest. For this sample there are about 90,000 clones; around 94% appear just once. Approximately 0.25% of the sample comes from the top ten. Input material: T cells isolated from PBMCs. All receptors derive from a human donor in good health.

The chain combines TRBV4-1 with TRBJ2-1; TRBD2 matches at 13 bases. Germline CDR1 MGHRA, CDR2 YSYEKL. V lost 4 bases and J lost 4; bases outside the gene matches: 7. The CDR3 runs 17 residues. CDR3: CASSLGTSGVNYNEQFF. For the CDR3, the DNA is TGCGCCAGCAGCCTCGGGACTAGCGGGGTGAATTACAATGAGCAGTTCTTC.

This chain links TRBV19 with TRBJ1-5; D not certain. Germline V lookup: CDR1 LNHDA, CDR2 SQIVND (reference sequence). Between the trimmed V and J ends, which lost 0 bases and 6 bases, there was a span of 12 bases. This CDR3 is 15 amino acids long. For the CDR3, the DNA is TGTGCCAGTAGTATAGACGGGTATCGCCGTCAGCCCCAGCATTTT. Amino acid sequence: CASSIDGYRRQPQHF.

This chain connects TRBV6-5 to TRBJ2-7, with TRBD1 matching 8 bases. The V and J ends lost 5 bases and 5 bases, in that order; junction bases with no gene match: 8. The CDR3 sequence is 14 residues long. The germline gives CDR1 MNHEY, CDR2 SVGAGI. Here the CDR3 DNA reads TGTGCCAGCAGTCCGACCGGGACAGGTCACGAGCAGTACTTC. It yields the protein CASSPTGTGHEQYF.

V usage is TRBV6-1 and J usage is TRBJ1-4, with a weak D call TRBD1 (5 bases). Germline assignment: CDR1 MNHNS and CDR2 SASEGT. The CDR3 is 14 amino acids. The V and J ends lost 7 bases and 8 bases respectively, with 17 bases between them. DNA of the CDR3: TGTGCCAGCATGGAAGGGGCGAGGTCGGAAAAACTGTTTTTT. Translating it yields CASMEGARSEKLFF.

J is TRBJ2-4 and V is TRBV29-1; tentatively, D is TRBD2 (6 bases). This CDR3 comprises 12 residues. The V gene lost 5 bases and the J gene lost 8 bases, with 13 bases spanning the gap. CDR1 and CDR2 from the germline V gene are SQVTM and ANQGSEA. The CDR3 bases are TGCAGCGTTCTTGCACGGGGGTACATTCAGTACTTC. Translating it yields CSVLARGYIQYF.

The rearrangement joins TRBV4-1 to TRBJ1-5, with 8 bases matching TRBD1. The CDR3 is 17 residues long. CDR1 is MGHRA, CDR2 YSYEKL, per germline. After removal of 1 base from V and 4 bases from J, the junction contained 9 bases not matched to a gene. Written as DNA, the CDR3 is TGCGCCAGCAGCCAAGCCAACCGGGACAGGCTAAATCAGCCCCAGCATTTT. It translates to CASSQANRDRLNQPQHF.

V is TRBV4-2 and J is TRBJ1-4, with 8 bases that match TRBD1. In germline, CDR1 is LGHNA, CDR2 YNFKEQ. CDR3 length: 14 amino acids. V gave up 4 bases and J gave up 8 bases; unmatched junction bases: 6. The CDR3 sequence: CASSLRQGREKLFF. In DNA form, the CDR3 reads TGTGCCAGCAGCCTGAGACAGGGGAGGGAAAAACTGTTTTTT.

The CDR3 reads CASSPPGQGIYGYTF. As DNA, the CDR3 is TGTGCCAGCAGCCCTCCGGGACAGGGGATCTATGGCTACACCTTC. The chain links TRBV6-5 to TRBJ1-2; 10 nucleotides match TRBD1. This CDR3 is 15 amino acids long. Germline trimming cut 6 bases from V and 4 bases from J; bases unmatched to any gene: 8. Germline V CDR1 and CDR2: MNHEY, SVGAGI.

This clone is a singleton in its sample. The CDR3 spells CASSLDPRRDTQYF. As DNA, the CDR3 is TGCGCCAGCAGCTTGGACCCGAGGAGGGATACGCAGTATTTT. The V and J genes are TRBV5-1 and TRBJ2-3, with D perhaps matching TRBD2 (5 bases). Germline values: CDR1 SGHRS, CDR2 YFSETQ. This CDR3 is built from 14 residues. V shed 0 bases and J shed 6 bases, with 11 bases lying between them.

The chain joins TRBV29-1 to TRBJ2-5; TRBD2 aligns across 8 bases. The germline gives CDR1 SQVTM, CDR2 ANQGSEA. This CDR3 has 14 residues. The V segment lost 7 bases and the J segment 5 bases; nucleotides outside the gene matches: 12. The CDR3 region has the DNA TGCAGCGCTGACGACACGGGGGGGACGGAGACCCAGTACTTC. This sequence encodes CSADDTGGTETQYF.

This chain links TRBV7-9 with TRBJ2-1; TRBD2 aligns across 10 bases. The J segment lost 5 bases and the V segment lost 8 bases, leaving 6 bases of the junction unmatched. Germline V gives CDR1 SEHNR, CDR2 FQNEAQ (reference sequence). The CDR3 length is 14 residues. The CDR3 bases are TGTGCCAGCGGGCAACTAGCGGGACACAATGAGCAGTTCTTC. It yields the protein CASGQLAGHNEQFF.

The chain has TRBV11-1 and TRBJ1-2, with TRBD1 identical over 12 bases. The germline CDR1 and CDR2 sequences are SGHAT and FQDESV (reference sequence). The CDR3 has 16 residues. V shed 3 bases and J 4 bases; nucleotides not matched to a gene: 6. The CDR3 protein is CASSFVGDRGPYGYTF. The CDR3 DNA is TGTGCCAGCAGCTTCGTTGGGGACAGGGGGCCCTATGGCTACACCTTC.

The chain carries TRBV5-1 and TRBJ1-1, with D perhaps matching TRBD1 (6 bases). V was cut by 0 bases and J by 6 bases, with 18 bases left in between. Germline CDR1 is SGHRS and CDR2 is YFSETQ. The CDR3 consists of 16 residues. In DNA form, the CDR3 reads TGCGCCAGCAGCTTGGAAAGTATACAGGGTACCGCTGAAGCTTTCTTT. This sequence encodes CASSLESIQGTAEAFF.

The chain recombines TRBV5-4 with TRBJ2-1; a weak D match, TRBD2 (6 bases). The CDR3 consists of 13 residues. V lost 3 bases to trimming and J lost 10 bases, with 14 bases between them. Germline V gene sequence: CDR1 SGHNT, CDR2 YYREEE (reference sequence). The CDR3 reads CASSYGGAGEQFF. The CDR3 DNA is TGTGCCAGCAGCTACGGGGGAGCGGGCGAGCAGTTCTTC. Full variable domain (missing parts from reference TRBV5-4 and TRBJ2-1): ETGVTQSPTHLIKTRGQQVTLRCSSQSGHNTVSWYQQALGQGPQFIFQYYREEENGRGNFPPRFSGLQFPNYSSELNVNALELDDSALYLCASSYGGAGEQFFGPGTRLTVL.

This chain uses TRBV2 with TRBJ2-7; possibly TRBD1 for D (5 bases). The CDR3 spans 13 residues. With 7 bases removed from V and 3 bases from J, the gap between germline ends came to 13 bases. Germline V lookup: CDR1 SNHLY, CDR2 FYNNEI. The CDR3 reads CASITGLNYEQYF. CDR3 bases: TGTGCCAGCATTACAGGCCTTAACTACGAGCAGTACTTC.

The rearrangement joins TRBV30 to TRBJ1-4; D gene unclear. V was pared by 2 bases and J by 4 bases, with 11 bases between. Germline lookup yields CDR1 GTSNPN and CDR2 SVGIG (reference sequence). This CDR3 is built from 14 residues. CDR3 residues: CAWSLRTFNEKLFF. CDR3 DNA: TGTGCCTGGAGTCTTAGGACTTTTAATGAAAAACTGTTTTTT.

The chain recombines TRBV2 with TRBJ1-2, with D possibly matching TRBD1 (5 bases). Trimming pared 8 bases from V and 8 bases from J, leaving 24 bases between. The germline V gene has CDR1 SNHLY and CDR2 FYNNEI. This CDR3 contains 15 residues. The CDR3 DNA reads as TGTGCCAGCCGGGGGACCCACTCGGAACTAGCGGGCTACACCTTC. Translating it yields CASRGTHSELAGYTF.

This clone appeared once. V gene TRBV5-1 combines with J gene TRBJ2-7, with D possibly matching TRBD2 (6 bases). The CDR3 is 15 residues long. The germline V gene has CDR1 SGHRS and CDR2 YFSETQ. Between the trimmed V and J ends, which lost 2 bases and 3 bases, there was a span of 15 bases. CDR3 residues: CASSLTGESYYEQYF. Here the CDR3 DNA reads TGCGCCAGCAGCTTAACGGGGGAGTCCTACTACGAGCAGTACTTC.

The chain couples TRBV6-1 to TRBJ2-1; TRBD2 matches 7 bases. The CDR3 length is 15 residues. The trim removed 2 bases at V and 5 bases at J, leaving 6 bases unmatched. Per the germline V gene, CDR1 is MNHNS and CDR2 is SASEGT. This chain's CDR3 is CASSEWSGKNNEQFF. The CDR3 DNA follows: TGTGCCAGCAGTGAATGGAGCGGGAAGAACAATGAGCAGTTCTTC.

The CDR3 DNA reads as TGTGCCAGCAGAACGGGACAGGGAATGTACTATGGCTACACCTTC. Its translation: CASRTGQGMYYGYTF. The chain combines TRBV6-5 with TRBJ1-2; 9 bases are shared with TRBD1. The V and J ends lost 6 bases and 3 bases, in that order; junction bases with no gene match: 8. Germline assignment: CDR1 MNHEY and CDR2 SVGAGI. This CDR3 spans 15 amino acids.

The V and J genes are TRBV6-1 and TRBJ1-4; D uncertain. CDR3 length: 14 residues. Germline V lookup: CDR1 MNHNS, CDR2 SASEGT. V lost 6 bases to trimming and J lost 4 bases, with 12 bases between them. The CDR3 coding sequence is TGTGCCAGCAGAGTGACGGCGGATAATGAAAAACTGTTTTTT. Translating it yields CASRVTADNEKLFF.

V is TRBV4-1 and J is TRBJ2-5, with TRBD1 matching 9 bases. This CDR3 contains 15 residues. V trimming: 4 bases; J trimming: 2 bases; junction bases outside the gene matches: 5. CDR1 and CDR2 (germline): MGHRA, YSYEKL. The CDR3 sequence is CASSRLGTGQETQYF. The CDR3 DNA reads TGCGCCAGCAGCCGACTCGGGACAGGGCAAGAGACCCAGTACTTC.